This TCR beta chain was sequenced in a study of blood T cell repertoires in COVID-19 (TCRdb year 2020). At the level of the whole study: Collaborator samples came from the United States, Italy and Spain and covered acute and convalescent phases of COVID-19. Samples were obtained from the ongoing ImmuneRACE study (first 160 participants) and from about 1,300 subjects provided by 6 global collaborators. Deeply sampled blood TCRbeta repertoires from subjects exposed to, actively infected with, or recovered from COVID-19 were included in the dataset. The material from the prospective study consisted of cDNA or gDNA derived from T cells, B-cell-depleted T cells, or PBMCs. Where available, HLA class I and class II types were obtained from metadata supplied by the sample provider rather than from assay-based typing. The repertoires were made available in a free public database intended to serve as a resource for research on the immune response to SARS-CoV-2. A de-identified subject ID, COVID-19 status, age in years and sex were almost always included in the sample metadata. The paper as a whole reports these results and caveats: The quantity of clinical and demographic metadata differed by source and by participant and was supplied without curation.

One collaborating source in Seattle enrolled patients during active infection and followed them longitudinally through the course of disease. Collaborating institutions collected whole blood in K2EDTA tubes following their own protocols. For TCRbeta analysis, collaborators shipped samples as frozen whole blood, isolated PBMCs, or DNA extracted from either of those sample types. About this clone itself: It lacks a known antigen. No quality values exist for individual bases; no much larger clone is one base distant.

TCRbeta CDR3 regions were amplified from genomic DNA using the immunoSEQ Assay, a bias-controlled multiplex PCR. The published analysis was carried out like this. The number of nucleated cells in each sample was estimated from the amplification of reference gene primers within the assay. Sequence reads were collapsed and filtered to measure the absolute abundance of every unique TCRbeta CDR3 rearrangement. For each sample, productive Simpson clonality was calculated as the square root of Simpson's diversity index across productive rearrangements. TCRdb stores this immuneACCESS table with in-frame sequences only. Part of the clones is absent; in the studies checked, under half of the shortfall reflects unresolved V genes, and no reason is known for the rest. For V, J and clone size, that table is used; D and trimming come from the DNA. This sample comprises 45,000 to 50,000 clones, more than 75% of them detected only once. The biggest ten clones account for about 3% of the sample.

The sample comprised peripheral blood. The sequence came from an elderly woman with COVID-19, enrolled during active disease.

The bases are TGTGCCAGCAGCTTAGTGGCTTTGGGGGCGGCTGGGGCCAACGTCCTGACTTTC. Its protein product is CASSLVALGAAGANVLTF. The rearrangement combines TRBV7-2 with TRBJ2-6; a tentative D call is TRBD1 (6 bases match). Measured from the cysteine to the phenylalanine, the CDR3 is 18 residues long. Just CDR3 DNA is preserved here, 54 bases in frame from base 1. According to the germline V gene, CDR1 reads SGHTA and CDR2 reads FQGNSA. V is cut by 1 base and J by 2 bases, and the space between the germline ends is 15 bases.